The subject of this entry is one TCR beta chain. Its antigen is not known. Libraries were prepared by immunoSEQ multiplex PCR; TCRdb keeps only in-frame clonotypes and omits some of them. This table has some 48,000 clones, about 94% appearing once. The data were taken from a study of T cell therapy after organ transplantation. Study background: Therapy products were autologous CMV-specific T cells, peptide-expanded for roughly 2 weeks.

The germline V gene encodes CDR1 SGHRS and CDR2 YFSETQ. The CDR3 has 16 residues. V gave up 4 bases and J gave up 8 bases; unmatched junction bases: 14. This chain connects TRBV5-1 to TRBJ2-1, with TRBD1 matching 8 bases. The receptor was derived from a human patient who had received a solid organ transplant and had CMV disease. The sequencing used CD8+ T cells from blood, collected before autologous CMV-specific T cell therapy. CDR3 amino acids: CASSTLDRAAVDEQFF. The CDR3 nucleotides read TGCGCCAGCAGCACCCTGGACAGGGCGGCGGTTGATGAGCAGTTCTTC.